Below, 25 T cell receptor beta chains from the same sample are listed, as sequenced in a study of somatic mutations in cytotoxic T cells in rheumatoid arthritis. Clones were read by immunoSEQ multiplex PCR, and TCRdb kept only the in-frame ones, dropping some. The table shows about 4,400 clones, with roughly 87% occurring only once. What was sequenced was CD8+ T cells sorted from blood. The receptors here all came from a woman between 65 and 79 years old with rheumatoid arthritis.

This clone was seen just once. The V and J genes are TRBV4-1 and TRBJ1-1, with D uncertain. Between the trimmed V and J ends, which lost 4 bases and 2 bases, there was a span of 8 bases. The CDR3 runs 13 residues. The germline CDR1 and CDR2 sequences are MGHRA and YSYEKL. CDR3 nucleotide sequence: TGCGCCAGCAGCCTTACAGTTAACACTGAAGCTTTCTTT. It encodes CASSLTVNTEAFF.

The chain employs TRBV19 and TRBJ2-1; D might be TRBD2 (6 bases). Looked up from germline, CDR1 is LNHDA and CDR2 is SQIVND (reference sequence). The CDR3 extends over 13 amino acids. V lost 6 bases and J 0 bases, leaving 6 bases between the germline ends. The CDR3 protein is CASRTSSYNEQFF. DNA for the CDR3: TGTGCCAGTAGGACTAGCTCCTACAATGAGCAGTTCTTC.

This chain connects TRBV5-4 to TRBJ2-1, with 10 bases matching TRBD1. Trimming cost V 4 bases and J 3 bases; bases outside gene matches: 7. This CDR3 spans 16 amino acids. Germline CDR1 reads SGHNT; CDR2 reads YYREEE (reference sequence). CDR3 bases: TGTGCCAGCAGCGACACCGGGACAGGGGACTACAATGAGCAGTTCTTC. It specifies CASSDTGTGDYNEQFF.

The CDR3 loop is CASSRRWLAGGANTGELFF. The CDR3 nucleotides read TGTGCCAGCAGTAGGCGGTGGCTAGCGGGGGGGGCCAACACCGGGGAGCTGTTTTTT. The V gene is TRBV5-6, the J gene TRBJ2-2; 12 nucleotides agree with TRBD2. The CDR3 is 19 amino acids. Germline values: CDR1 SGHDT, CDR2 YYEEEE. With V trimmed by 5 bases and J by 2 bases, 13 bases remained unmatched.

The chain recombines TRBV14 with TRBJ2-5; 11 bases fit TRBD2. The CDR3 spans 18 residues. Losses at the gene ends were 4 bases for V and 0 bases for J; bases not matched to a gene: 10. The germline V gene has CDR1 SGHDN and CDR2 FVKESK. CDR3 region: CASSPGELAGEYQETQYF. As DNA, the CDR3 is TGTGCCAGCAGCCCGGGGGAACTAGCGGGAGAGTACCAAGAGACCCAGTACTTC.

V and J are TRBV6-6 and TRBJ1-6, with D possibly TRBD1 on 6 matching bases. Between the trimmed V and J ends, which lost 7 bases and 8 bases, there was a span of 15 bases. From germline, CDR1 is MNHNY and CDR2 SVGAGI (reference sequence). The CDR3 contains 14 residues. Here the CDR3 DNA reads TGTGCCAGCACCTACGGGGGGGCGCATTCACCCCTCCACTTT. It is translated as CASTYGGAHSPLHF.

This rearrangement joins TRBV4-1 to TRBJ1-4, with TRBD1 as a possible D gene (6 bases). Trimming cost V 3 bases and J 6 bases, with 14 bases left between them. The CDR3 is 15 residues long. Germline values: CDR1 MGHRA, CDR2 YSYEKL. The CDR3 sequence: CASSHLAGADEKLFF. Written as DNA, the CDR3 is TGCGCCAGCAGCCACCTTGCGGGGGCAGATGAAAAACTGTTTTTT.

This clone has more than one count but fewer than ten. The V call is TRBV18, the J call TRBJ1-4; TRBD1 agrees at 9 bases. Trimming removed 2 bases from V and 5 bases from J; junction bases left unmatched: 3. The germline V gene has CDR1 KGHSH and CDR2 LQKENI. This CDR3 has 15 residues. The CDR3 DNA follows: TGTGCCAGCTCACCAAGACAGGGGGAGAATGAAAAACTGTTTTTT. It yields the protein CASSPRQGENEKLFF.

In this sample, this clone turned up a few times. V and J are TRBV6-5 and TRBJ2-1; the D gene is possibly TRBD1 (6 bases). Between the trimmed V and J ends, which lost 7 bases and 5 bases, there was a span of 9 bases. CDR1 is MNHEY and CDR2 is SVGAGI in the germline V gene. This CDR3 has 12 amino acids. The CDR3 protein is CASTTGNNEQFF. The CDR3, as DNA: TGTGCCAGCACGACAGGAAACAATGAGCAGTTCTTC.

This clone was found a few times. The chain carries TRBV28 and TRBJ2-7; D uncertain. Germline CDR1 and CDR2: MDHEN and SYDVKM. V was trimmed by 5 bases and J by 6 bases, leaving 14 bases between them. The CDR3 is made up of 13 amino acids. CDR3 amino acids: CASSPVYRGEQYF. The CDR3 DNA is TGTGCCAGCAGTCCGGTGTACCGAGGCGAGCAGTACTTC.

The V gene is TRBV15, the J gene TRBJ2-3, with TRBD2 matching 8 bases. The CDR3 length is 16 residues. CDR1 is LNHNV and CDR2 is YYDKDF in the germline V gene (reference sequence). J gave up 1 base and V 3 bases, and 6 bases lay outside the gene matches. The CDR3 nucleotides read TGTGCCACCAGCAGGAAAGGGACTAGGGGCACAGATACGCAGTATTTT. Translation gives CATSRKGTRGTDTQYF.

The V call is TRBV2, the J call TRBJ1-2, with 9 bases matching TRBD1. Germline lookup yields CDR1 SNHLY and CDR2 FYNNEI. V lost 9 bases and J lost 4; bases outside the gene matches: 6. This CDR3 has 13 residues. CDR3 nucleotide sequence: TGTGCCAGTCGGGGACAGGGTGTCTATGGCTACACCTTC. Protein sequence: CASRGQGVYGYTF.

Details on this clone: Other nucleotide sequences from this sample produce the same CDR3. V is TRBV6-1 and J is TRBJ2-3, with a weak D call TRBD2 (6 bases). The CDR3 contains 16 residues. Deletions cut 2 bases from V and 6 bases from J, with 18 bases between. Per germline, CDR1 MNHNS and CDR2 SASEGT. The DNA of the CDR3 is TGTGCCAGCAGTGAATTGGGGGGACGGCGCGCGGATACGCAGTATTTT. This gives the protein CASSELGGRRADTQYF.

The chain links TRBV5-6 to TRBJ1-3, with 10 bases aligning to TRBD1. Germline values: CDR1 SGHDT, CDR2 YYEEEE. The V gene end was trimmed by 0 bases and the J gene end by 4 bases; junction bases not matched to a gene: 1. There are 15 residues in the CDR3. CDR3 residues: CASSLGQGAGNTIYF. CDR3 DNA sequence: TGTGCCAGCAGCTTGGGACAGGGGGCGGGAAACACCATATATTTT.

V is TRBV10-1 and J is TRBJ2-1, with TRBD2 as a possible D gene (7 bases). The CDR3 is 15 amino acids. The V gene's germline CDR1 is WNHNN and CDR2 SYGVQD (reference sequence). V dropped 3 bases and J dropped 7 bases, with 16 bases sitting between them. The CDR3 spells CASSEGGGPGNEQFF. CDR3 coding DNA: TGCGCCAGCAGTGAAGGGGGAGGGCCGGGAAATGAGCAGTTCTTC.

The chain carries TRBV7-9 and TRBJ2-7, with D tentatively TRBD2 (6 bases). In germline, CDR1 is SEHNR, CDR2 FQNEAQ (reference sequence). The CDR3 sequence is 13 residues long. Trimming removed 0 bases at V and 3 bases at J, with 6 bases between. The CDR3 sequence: CASSLAGGYEQYF. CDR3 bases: TGTGCCAGCAGCTTAGCGGGAGGCTACGAGCAGTACTTC.

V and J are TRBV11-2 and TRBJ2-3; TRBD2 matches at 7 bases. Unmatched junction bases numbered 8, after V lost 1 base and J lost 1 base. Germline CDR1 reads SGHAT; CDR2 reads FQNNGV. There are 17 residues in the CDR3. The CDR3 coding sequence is TGTGCCAGCAGCTTAGGTTGGGGGGGAACGCGCACAGATACGCAGTATTTT. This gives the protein CASSLGWGGTRTDTQYF.

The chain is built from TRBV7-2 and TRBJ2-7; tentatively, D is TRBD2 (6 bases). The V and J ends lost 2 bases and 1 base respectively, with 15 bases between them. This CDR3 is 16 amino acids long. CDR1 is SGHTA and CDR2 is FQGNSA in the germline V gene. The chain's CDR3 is CASSLFGTGSSYEQYF. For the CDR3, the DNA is TGTGCCAGCAGCTTATTCGGGACTGGCTCTTCCTACGAGCAGTACTTC. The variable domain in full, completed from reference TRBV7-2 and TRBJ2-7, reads GAGVSQSPSNKVTEKGKDVELRCDPISGHTALYWYRQSLGQGLEFLIYFQGNSAPDKSGLPSDRFSAERTGGSVSTLTIQRTQQEDSAVYLCASSLFGTGSSYEQYFGPGTRLTVT.

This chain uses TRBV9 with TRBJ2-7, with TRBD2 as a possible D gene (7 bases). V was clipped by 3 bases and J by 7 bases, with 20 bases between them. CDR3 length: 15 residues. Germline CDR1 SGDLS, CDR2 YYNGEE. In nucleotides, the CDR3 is TGTGCCAGCAGCGAGGGAGGGGGGCCTGCGTGGGAGCAGTACTTC. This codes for CASSEGGGPAWEQYF.

CDR3 nucleotides: TGCGCCAGCAGCTTGTTCGCGGGGCCTCGAGACGAAAAACTGTTTTTT. Residues: CASSLFAGPRDEKLFF. This rearrangement joins TRBV5-1 to TRBJ1-4, with D possibly being TRBD1 (5 bases). CDR3 length: 16 residues. Per the germline V gene, CDR1 is SGHRS and CDR2 is YFSETQ. V lost 1 base and J 8 bases, leaving 18 bases between the germline ends.

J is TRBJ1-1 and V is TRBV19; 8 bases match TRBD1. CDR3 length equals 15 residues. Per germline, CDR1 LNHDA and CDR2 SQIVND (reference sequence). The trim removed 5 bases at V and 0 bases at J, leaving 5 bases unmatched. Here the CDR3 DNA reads TGTGCCAGTAGTCTCCGGACAGGGATGAACACTGAAGCTTTCTTT. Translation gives CASSLRTGMNTEAFF.

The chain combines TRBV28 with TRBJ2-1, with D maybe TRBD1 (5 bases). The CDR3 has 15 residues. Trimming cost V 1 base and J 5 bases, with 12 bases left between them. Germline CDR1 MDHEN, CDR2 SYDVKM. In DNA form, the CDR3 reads TGTGCCAGCAGTTTATACTCTTTACAGGACAATGAGCAGTTCTTC. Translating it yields CASSLYSLQDNEQFF.

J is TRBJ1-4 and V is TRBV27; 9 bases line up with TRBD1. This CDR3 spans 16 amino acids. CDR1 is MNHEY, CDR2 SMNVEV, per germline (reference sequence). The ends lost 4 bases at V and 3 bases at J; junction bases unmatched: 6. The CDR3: CASSSLRQGANEKLFF. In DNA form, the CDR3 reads TGTGCCAGCAGTTCCCTTCGACAGGGGGCTAATGAAAAACTGTTTTTT. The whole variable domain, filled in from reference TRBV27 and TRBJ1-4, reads EAQVTQNPRYLITVTGKKLTVTCSQNMNHEYMSWYRQDPGLGLRQIYYSMNVEVTDKGDVPEGYKVSRKEKRNFPLILESPSPNQTSLYFCASSSLRQGANEKLFFGSGTQLSVL.

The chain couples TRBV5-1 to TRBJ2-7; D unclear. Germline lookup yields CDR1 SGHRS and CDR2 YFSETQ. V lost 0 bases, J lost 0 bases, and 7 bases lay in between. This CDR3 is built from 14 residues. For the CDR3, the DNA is TGCGCCAGCAGCTTGGCCCTCCGCTCCTACGAGCAGTACTTC. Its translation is CASSLALRSYEQYF.

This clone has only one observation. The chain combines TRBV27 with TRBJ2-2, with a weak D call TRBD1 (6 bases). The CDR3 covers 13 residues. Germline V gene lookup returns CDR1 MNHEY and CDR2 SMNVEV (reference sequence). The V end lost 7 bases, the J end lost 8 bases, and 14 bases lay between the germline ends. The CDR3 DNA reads TGTGCCAGCACCTACAAAGGGACAGGGGAGCTGTTTTTT. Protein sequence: CASTYKGTGELFF.